Listed below are T cell receptor beta chains from one sample, sequenced in a study of regulatory T cells in long-lasting Graves disease. Each CDR3 protein is one row after TCRdb ran MiXCR on the multiplex PCR reads. The sample lists 200,000 to 250,000 distinct CDR3 sequences, around 19% occurring once. The sample consisted of peripheral blood mononuclear cells (PBMCs), taken at new diagnosis, from a patient treated with antithyroid drugs. Source of these receptors: a female donor with Graves disease. Each CDR3 is given with its conserved first and last residue. The order of the fields is V gene, J gene, D gene, clone size, CDR3 protein, CDR3 DNA. A D gene is named only where the DNA matches it firmly. Expanded clones are given a class, and other clones once, few, many or no size at all.

>TRBV3-1|TRBJ1-1|.|many
CASSQDSFEAFF
TGTGCCAGCAGCCAAGACAGTTTCGAGGCTTTCTTT
>TRBV28|TRBJ1-3|TRBD1|.
CASSFLGQGTSGNTIYF
TGTGCCAGCAGTTTCCTGGGACAGGGCACCTCTGGAAACACCATATATTTT
>TRBV2|TRBJ2-5|.|.
CASSELGVWQETQYF
TGTGCCAGCAGTGAACTGGGGGTATGGCAAGAGACCCAGTACTTC
>TRBV7-7|TRBJ2-3|.|many
CASSSGWTDTQYF
TGTGCTAGCAGCTCTGGTTGGACAGATACGCAGTATTTT
>TRBV7-3|TRBJ1-1|TRBD1|many
CASSQRQGGNTEAFF
TGCGCCAGCAGCCAACGACAGGGCGGGAACACTGAAGCTTTCTTT
>TRBV19|TRBJ1-2|TRBD1|many
CASSVDRHLYGYTF
TGTGCCAGTAGTGTGGACAGGCACCTCTATGGCTACACCTTC
>TRBV9|TRBJ2-3|TRBD2|.
CASSPLAGGPIDTQYF
TGTGCCAGCAGCCCTCTAGCGGGAGGGCCGATAGATACGCAGTATTTT
>TRBV20-1|TRBJ1-2|.|many
CSARDLQIKNYGYTF
TGCAGTGCTAGAGATCTCCAGATAAAGAACTATGGCTACACCTTC
>TRBV13|TRBJ2-1|.|many
CASSLSGPSYNEQFF
TGTGCCAGCAGCTTAAGTGGGCCCTCCTACAATGAGCAGTTCTTC
>TRBV11-2|TRBJ2-3|TRBD2|.
CASSLAPGLDSADTQYF
TGTGCCAGCAGCTTAGCTCCCGGACTAGATTCTGCAGATACGCAGTATTTT
>TRBV27|TRBJ1-4|.|.
CASKGGGAGKLFF
TGTGCCAGCAAAGGGGGGGGGGCGGGTAAACTGTTTTTT
>TRBV12-3/TRBV12-4|TRBJ2-2|TRBD2|.
CASSSRTSGATNTGELFF
TGTGCCAGCAGTTCCCGGACTAGCGGGGCTACGAACACCGGGGAGCTGTTTTTT
>TRBV12-3/TRBV12-4|TRBJ2-2|.|.
CASRPRGNTGELFF
TGTGCCAGCCGGCCCAGGGGAAACACCGGGGAGCTGTTTTTT
>TRBV4-1|TRBJ1-5|.|few
CASSPAPYSNQPQHF
TGCGCCAGCAGCCCCGCCCCCTATAGCAATCAGCCCCAGCATTTT
>TRBV6-1|TRBJ2-1|.|many
CASHPSRNSYNEQFF
TGTGCCAGCCACCCAAGCCGGAACTCCTACAATGAGCAGTTCTTC
>TRBV7-8|TRBJ2-2|TRBD2|many
CASSSSGRVTGELFF
TGTGCCAGCAGCTCCAGCGGGAGGGTCACCGGGGAGCTGTTTTTT
>TRBV27|TRBJ2-1|.|.
CASSFGTEQFF
TGTGCCAGCAGTTTCGGGACGGAGCAGTTCTTC
>TRBV14|TRBJ2-5|.|few
CASSQAGAGETQYF
TGTGCCAGCAGCCAAGCGGGGGCGGGGGAGACCCAGTACTTC
>TRBV11-2|TRBJ2-5|.|few
CASRDEDGWREETQYF
TGTGCCAGCAGAGATGAAGACGGCTGGCGGGAAGAGACCCAGTACTTC
>TRBV24-1|TRBJ2-7|.|many
CATSEATGAHEQYF
TGTGCCACCAGTGAGGCGACAGGAGCCCACGAGCAGTACTTC
>TRBV6-1|TRBJ2-3|.|many
CASSGTGPRADTQYF
TGTGCCAGCAGTGGAACCGGGCCCCGGGCGGATACGCAGTATTTT
>TRBV20-1|TRBJ1-1|.|few
CSARDRSGTEAFF
TGCAGTGCTAGAGATCGTTCGGGGACTGAAGCTTTCTTT
>TRBV12-5|TRBJ1-5|.|many
CASAIGEGPQHF
TGTGCTAGTGCCATAGGGGAGGGGCCCCAGCATTTT
>TRBV4-3|TRBJ2-6|.|few
CASSQDLQRGTGANVLTF
TGCGCCAGCAGCCAAGATCTTCAACGGGGGACTGGGGCCAACGTCCTGACTTTC
>TRBV9|TRBJ1-4|.|many
CASSAAEGNEKLFF
TGTGCCAGCAGCGCGGCGGAGGGAAATGAAAAACTGTTTTTT
>TRBV5-4|TRBJ2-7|TRBD1|.
CASSDRRTGVEGQYF
TGTGCCAGCAGCGACCGTAGGACAGGGGTTGAAGGGCAGTACTTC
>TRBV2|TRBJ2-7|TRBD2|many
CASTEGQGRASGSYEQYF
TGTGCCAGCACCGAGGGGCAGGGAAGGGCTAGCGGGAGCTACGAGCAGTACTTC
>TRBV2|TRBJ2-1|TRBD2|many
CASNILAGANEQFF
TGTGCCAGCAATATTCTAGCGGGAGCAAATGAGCAGTTCTTC
>TRBV6-1|TRBJ2-7|.|many
CASSPLGNYEQYF
TGTGCCAGCAGCCCACTAGGAAACTACGAGCAGTACTTC
>TRBV20-1|TRBJ2-3|.|few
CSVLGLGKAGVGTDTQYF
TGCAGTGTCCTAGGACTGGGTAAGGCCGGAGTGGGCACAGATACGCAGTATTTT
>TRBV20-1|TRBJ2-7|TRBD2|.
CSASFSGYSYEQYF
TGCAGTGCTTCCTTTAGCGGGTACTCCTACGAGCAGTACTTC